In this sample, the clone carrying this T cell receptor (beta chain) turned up a few times. Its antigen is unknown. Amplification of TCR alpha and beta CDR3 regions from RNA used iRepertoire nested multiplex PCR. TCRdb fed the multiplex PCR reads into MiXCR, producing one record per CDR3 protein. The sample records 300,000 to 450,000 distinct CDR3 sequences, more than 35% being singletons. The record originates from a study of glioma-infiltrating T cells. Study information: Target coverage was about 4- to 11-fold for roughly one million blood T cells. Notes on the study in general: A blood CDR3 motif signature was depleted in highly divergent patients. Gliomas, especially low-grade, showed above-expected tissue-blood divergence; non-neoplastic patients showed below. Very few CDR3 sequences were shared between tissue and blood.

CDR1 and CDR2 (germline): DFQATT, SNEGSKA (reference sequence). Germline trimming cut 6 bases from V and 1 base from J; bases unmatched to any gene: 6. This CDR3 is 14 amino acids long. The receptor was isolated from a human donor with low-grade glioma or glioblastoma, undergoing nonglioma brain surgery, or in good health (not recorded which). The sample consisted of glioma tissue, nonneoplastic brain tissue, or PBMCs (not recorded which). The chain has TRBV20-1 and TRBJ2-3; TRBD2 matches at 8 bases. CDR3 loop: CSAPDSGGTDTQYF. CDR3 DNA sequence: TGCAGTGCGCCAGATAGCGGGGGCACAGATACGCAGTATTTT.